This TCR beta chain comes out of a study of cytomegalovirus exposure and HLA in healthy donors. Study-wide context: Within the Caucasian-associated ancestry cluster were around 80% of the approximately 400 genotyped donors.

Study conclusions and caveats: There were under 200 TCR beta chains listed as cytomegalovirus-associated. More clonal expansion characterized HLA-associated TCR beta chains than equally common others in a later analysis. The records held CMV serostatus as the only immune exposure information.

The PCR contained 60 Vbeta and 13 Jbeta primers. This table comes from immunoSEQ multiplex PCR, and its TCRdb copy is limited to in-frame clones, with some not included. The listing records approximately 58,000 clones. To note about this clone: Its antigen remains unidentified. The same CDR3 is also encoded by other DNA sequences in this sample.

The sample consisted of PBMCs. The sequence derives from a young woman in good health and CMV-seronegative.

In DNA, the CDR3 is TGTGCCAGCTCTCTAGCGGGGGGGCCGGATACGCAGTATTTT. Translation: CASSLAGGPDTQYF. This chain links TRBV18 with TRBJ2-3; 12 nucleotides match TRBD2. V trimming: 6 bases; J trimming: 6 bases; junction bases outside the gene matches: 4. Germline V gene lookup returns CDR1 KGHSH and CDR2 LQKENI. This CDR3 spans 14 amino acids.